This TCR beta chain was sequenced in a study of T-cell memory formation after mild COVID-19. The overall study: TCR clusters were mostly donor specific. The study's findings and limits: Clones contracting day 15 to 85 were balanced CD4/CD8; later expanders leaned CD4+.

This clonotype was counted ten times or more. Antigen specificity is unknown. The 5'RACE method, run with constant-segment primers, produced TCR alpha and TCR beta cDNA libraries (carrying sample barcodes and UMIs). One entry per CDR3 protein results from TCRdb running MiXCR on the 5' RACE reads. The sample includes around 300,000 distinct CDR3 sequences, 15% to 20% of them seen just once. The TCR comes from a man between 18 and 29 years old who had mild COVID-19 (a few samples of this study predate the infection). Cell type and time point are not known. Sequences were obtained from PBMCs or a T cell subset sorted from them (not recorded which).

This CDR3 is CSIGPGTSGTYEQYV. The DNA for the CDR3 is TGCAGTATAGGGCCCGGGACTAGCGGTACCTACGAGCAGTACGTC. The chain carries TRBV20-1 and TRBJ2-7, with TRBD2 identical over 11 bases. V dropped 8 bases and J dropped 2; count of bases not matched to a gene: 11. The CDR3 runs 15 residues. CDR1 and CDR2 (germline): DFQATT, SNEGSKA (reference sequence).